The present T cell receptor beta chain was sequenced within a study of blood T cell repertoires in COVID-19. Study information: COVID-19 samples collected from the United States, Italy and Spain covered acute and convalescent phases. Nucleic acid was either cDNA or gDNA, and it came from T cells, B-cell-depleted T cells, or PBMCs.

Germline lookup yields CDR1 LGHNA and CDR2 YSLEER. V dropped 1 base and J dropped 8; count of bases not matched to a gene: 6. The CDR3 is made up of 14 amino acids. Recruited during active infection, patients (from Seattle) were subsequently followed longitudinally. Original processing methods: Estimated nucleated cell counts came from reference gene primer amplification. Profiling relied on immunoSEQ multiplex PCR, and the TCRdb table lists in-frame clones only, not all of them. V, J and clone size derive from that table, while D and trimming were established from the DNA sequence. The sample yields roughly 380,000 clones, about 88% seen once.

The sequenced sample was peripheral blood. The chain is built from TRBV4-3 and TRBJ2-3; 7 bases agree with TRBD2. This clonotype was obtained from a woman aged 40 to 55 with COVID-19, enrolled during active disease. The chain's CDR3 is CASSQARERSTQYF. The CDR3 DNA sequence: TGCGCCAGCAGCCAAGCGCGGGAGCGAAGTACGCAGTATTTT.